This T cell receptor beta chain was found in a study of T-cell reconstitution after alpha-beta-depleted transplantation in children. Study results and caveats: Recipient T cells and thymic progenitors that survived were the source of the high TCRbeta diversity seen at day 60 in some patients. Where alpha-beta T cells came from about two months after transplant was reportedly several hundred expanded graft clones.

CDR1 SQVTM and CDR2 ANQGSEA come from the germline V gene. The CDR3 is 11 amino acids. V trimming: 5 bases; J trimming: 13 bases; junction bases outside the gene matches: 8. TCRbeta library preparation incorporated unique molecular identifiers. TCRdb re-called the PCR reads through MiXCR, storing one row per CDR3 protein. This sample has some 150,000 distinct CDR3 sequences, with 8% to 10% found just once. This clonotype was observed a few times. Its matching antigen is unknown. The TCR was taken from a female patient between 2 and 10 years old who had a stem cell transplant for congenital amegakaryocytic thrombocytopenia, so the T cells may come from the graft donor. The chain links TRBV29-1 to TRBJ2-5; 9 nucleotides align to TRBD1. The specimen comprised PBMCs, mostly from graft donor cells, sampled 180 days after TCRalphabeta/CD19-depleted stem cell transplant. CDR3 region: CSVNRGPGRYF. The DNA for the CDR3 is TGCAGCGTTAACAGGGGGCCCGGCCGGTACTTC.